The 27 T cell receptor beta chains in this list originate from one sample, sequenced in a study of T cells in Graves' hyperthyroidism and ophthalmopathy. Researchers took RNA transcripts and amplified the TCR beta CDR3 regions from them. TCR CDR3 underwent first-round RT-PCR with the HTBI primer set. TCRdb fed the multiplex PCR reads into MiXCR, producing one record per CDR3 protein. Of roughly 570,000 distinct CDR3 sequences in the sample, around 46% were seen once. Source material: peripheral blood or thyroid tissue (not recorded which). These receptor sequences come from an adult woman with Graves' disease, either hyperthyroidism or ophthalmopathy (not recorded which).

Ten or more counts support this clonotype. The chain uses TRBV9 and TRBJ2-7; unclear D gene. The CDR3 totals 12 residues. The V gene lost 3 bases and the J gene lost 4 bases, with 8 bases spanning the gap. Germline V gene sequence: CDR1 SGDLS, CDR2 YYNGEE. The CDR3 sequence is CASSGSSYEQYF. Written as DNA, the CDR3 is TGTGCCAGCAGCGGCAGCTCTTACGAGCAGTACTTC.

The chain has TRBV20-1 and TRBJ1-1; no clear D. V gave up 6 bases and J gave up 1 base, with 15 bases separating them. Germline CDR1 is DFQATT and CDR2 is SNEGSKA (reference sequence). This CDR3 spans 14 amino acids. CDR3 nucleotides: TGCAGTGCCAGCTGGGCAAATACGAACACTGAAGCTTTCTTT. Translation: CSASWANTNTEAFF.

As concerns this clonotype: This may be a read error: a much more frequent sequence differs by one nucleotide. CDR3: CASNQDGRFYDTGELFF. CDR3 nucleotides: TGTGCCAGCAACCAAGACGGGCGGTTCTACGACACCGGGGAGCTGTTTTTT. The genes are TRBV6-5 and TRBJ2-2, with no clear D. V gave up 7 bases and J gave up 3 bases, with 21 bases separating them. Germline lookup yields CDR1 MNHEY and CDR2 SVGAGI. The CDR3 runs 17 residues.

The gene calls are TRBV29-1 and TRBJ2-5; D is ambiguous. This CDR3 has 14 amino acids. Trimming removed 8 bases from V and 2 bases from J, with 18 bases in between. Germline-derived CDR1 and CDR2 are SQVTM and ANQGSEA. The CDR3 sequence: CSLGPVFLQETQYF. The DNA for the CDR3 is TGCAGCTTAGGACCGGTCTTCCTGCAAGAGACCCAGTACTTC.

V gene TRBV7-2 combines with J gene TRBJ2-7; no clear D gene. The CDR3 sequence is 14 residues long. CDR1 and CDR2 (germline): SGHTA, FQGNSA. V was shortened by 6 bases and J by 2 bases, with 14 bases between the two germline ends. In nucleotides, the CDR3 is TGTGCCAGCAGTTTACGGGCAGGACCCTACGAGCAGTACTTC. Translation: CASSLRAGPYEQYF.

The chain couples TRBV9 to TRBJ1-3, with D maybe TRBD1 (6 bases). Germline values: CDR1 SGDLS, CDR2 YYNGEE. The CDR3 loop spans 15 amino acids. V was clipped by 3 bases and J by 7 bases, with 17 bases between them. The CDR3 DNA follows: TGTGCCAGCAGCGGATCCCGGGACAACTCGAACACCATATATTTT. This gives the protein CASSGSRDNSNTIYF.

This clonotype has a count of ten or more. V usage is TRBV20-1 and J usage is TRBJ1-5; D is perhaps TRBD1 (5 bases). This CDR3 spans 12 amino acids. Looked up from germline, CDR1 is DFQATT and CDR2 is SNEGSKA (reference sequence). Trimming removed 5 bases from V and 4 bases from J, with 9 bases in between. CDR3 nucleotides: TGCAGTGCTGGGGGGAGAAATCAGCCCCAGCATTTT. It is translated as CSAGGRNQPQHF.

This clonotype has a count of ten or more. This rearrangement joins TRBV24-1 to TRBJ1-1, with 10 bases identical to TRBD1. This CDR3 has 13 amino acids. J lost 3 bases, V lost 8 bases, and 2 bases had no gene match. The germline CDR1 and CDR2 sequences are KGHDR and SFDVKD. Here the CDR3 DNA reads TGTGCCACCAAGGACAGGGGGGACACTGAAGCTTTCTTT. Protein: CATKDRGDTEAFF.

Many counts were recorded for this clonotype. The chain employs TRBV20-1 and TRBJ2-7, with D tentatively TRBD1 or TRBD2 (5 bases each). Trimming left V 3 bases short and J 2 bases short, with 11 bases between. Germline V gene sequence: CDR1 DFQATT, CDR2 SNEGSKA (reference sequence). The CDR3 has 13 amino acids. The CDR3 sequence is CSASPGTTYEQYF. The DNA of the CDR3 is TGCAGTGCTAGCCCCGGGACCACCTACGAGCAGTACTTC.

At least ten counts were recorded for this clonotype. The V and J genes are TRBV5-1 and TRBJ1-3; a possible D gene is TRBD1 (6 bases). Trimming took off 4 bases at V and 4 bases at J, with 15 bases between the two ends. The germline V gene has CDR1 SGHRS and CDR2 YFSETQ. This CDR3 region has 15 residues. The CDR3 DNA reads TGCGCCAGCAGCCCCACGACAGGTGTGGGAAACACCATATATTTT. Translated, it gives CASSPTTGVGNTIYF.

This clonotype showed up just once. The V gene is TRBV10-1, the J gene TRBJ2-5, with D hard to call. The CDR3 length is 10 residues. Germline V gives CDR1 WNHNN, CDR2 SYGVQD (reference sequence). In nucleotides, the CDR3 is TGCACAAGGCTGTCCGAGACCCAGTACTTC. This gives the protein CTRLSETQYF.

This clonotype has ten or more counts. J is TRBJ2-7 and V is TRBV5-1, with 8 bases matching TRBD2. The CDR3 extends over 16 amino acids. The ends lost 4 bases at V and 1 base at J; junction bases unmatched: 10. The germline V gene encodes CDR1 SGHRS and CDR2 YFSETQ. CDR3 region: CASSRTSGSTSYEQYF. The CDR3 coding sequence is TGCGCCAGCAGCCGAACGAGCGGGAGTACGTCCTACGAGCAGTACTTC.

The chain links TRBV25-1 to TRBJ2-5, with 11 bases identical to TRBD2. The CDR3 length is 14 residues. V shed 11 bases, J shed 5 bases, and the junction held 10 bases outside the gene matches. Germline V gene sequence: CDR1 MGHDK, CDR2 SYGVNS. Here the CDR3 DNA reads TGTGCCGGAGGCTTAGCGGGAGGGAGTGAGACCCAGTACTTC. As protein: CAGGLAGGSETQYF.

This clonotype has ten or more counts. The CDR3, as DNA: TGCGCCAGCAGCTTGGGGACTGGGGGCGAGCAGTACTTC. This gives the protein CASSLGTGGEQYF. This chain joins TRBV5-1 and TRBJ2-7; D is perhaps TRBD1 or TRBD2 (5 bases each). The CDR3 runs to 13 residues. Germline CDR1 SGHRS, CDR2 YFSETQ. V lost 0 bases and J lost 6, with 10 bases in between.

This clonotype was observed at least ten times. V gene TRBV9 combines with J gene TRBJ2-7; D is unresolved. Germline V lookup: CDR1 SGDLS, CDR2 YYNGEE. The CDR3 extends over 14 amino acids. V lost 0 bases and J 0 bases, leaving 7 bases between the germline ends. CDR3 sequence: CASSVDVDSYEQYF. The CDR3 DNA sequence: TGTGCCAGCAGCGTAGATGTAGACTCCTACGAGCAGTACTTC.

The chain carries TRBV28 and TRBJ1-6; a possible D gene is TRBD1 (5 bases). V lost 2 bases to trimming and J lost 10 bases, with 15 bases between them. CDR3 length: 15 residues. The germline V gene encodes CDR1 MDHEN and CDR2 SYDVKM. The CDR3 is CASSLVLGLLSPLHF. In DNA form, the CDR3 reads TGTGCCAGCAGTTTAGTCTTGGGGCTTTTGTCACCCCTCCACTTT.

Note on this clonotype: The junction departs from the called germline gene at one end, perhaps through a read error. This chain joins TRBV7-8 and TRBJ1-1, with D unresolved. The CDR3 is 12 amino acids. Germline values: CDR1 SGHVS, CDR2 FQNEAQ. Here the CDR3 DNA reads TGTGCCAGCCACAGACCGAACACCGAAGCTTTCTTT. This gives the protein CASHRPNTEAFF.

This clonotype has a count of ten or more. This chain links TRBV25-1 with TRBJ2-5; no clear D gene. V was cut by 7 bases and J by 2 bases, with 11 bases left in between. Germline V gene sequence: CDR1 MGHDK, CDR2 SYGVNS. The length of the CDR3 is 13 residues. The CDR3 region has the DNA TGTGCCAGCAATCACCCGGGTCAAGAGACCCAGTACTTC. This sequence encodes CASNHPGQETQYF.

Many counts were recorded for this clonotype. The V and J genes are TRBV5-1 and TRBJ2-2, with D possibly called TRBD1 or TRBD2 (5 bases each). Per germline, CDR1 SGHRS and CDR2 YFSETQ. The length of the CDR3 is 15 residues. V lost 2 bases, J lost 4 bases, and 12 bases lay in between. The CDR3 bases are TGCGCCAGCAGCTTACCCACCGGGGCCACCGGGGAGCTGTTTTTT. It is translated as CASSLPTGATGELFF.

This clonotype showed up many times. The gene calls are TRBV5-5 and TRBJ2-7; D not resolved. CDR1 SGHKS and CDR2 YYEKEE come from the germline V gene (reference sequence). The V and J ends lost 1 base and 5 bases respectively, with 13 bases between them. The CDR3 is made up of 14 amino acids. The CDR3 loop reads CASSLWRQVDEQYF. The CDR3 bases are TGTGCCAGCAGCTTGTGGCGGCAGGTGGACGAGCAGTACTTC. The entire variable domain, with the rest obtained from reference TRBV5-5 and TRBJ2-7, is as follows: DAGVTQSPTHLIKTRGQQVTLRCSPISGHKSVSWYQQVLGQGPQFIFQYYEKEERGRGNFPDRFSARQFPNYSSELNVNALLLGDSALYLCASSLWRQVDEQYFGPGTRLTVT.

This clonotype was picked up many times. The rearrangement uses TRBV6-2 or TRBV6-3 and TRBJ1-1, with a weak D call TRBD1 (5 bases). Germline loops: CDR1 MNHEY, CDR2 SVGEGT. Trimming left V 2 bases short and J 0 bases short, with 7 bases between. The CDR3 loop spans 14 amino acids. DNA of the CDR3: TGTGCCAGCAGTTACCAGGGTGTGAACACTGAAGCTTTCTTT. It translates to CASSYQGVNTEAFF.

The V call is TRBV29-1, the J call TRBJ1-2; 9 bases are shared with TRBD1. The V gene's germline CDR1 is SQVTM and CDR2 ANQGSEA. Unmatched junction bases numbered 10, after V lost 8 bases and J lost 9 bases. The length of the CDR3 is 12 residues. CDR3 DNA sequence: TGCAGCACTGGGACAGGGAGGTTGAGCTACACCTTC. Its translation is CSTGTGRLSYTF.

This clonotype was observed many times. The chain employs TRBV28 and TRBJ1-1; TRBD1 aligns across 8 bases. J gave up 4 bases and V 6 bases, and 7 bases lay outside the gene matches. Germline V lookup: CDR1 MDHEN, CDR2 SYDVKM. This CDR3 has 14 amino acids. CDR3 nucleotides: TGTGCCAGCAGCCGACAGGGGCTGATCACTGAAGCTTTCTTT. Translating gives CASSRQGLITEAFF.

In regard to this clonotype: The DNA is omitted, as the CDR3 cannot be located on it reliably, and the CDR3 follows TCRdb's listing. CDR3 sequence: CAGSPPPNYGCTF. The chain carries TRBV7-2 and TRBJ1-2; TRBD1 reflects the table's D call only, with no check against the DNA. The CDR3 region is 13 residues in length, termini included. Germline V lookup: CDR1 SGHTA, CDR2 FQGNSA.

V gene TRBV7-6 combines with J gene TRBJ2-5; TRBD2 agrees at 9 bases. Germline V lookup: CDR1 SGHVS, CDR2 FNYEAQ. The CDR3 is made up of 12 amino acids. Losses at the gene ends were 1 base for V and 13 bases for J; bases not matched to a gene: 4. The CDR3 protein is CASSLGSGSPYF. The CDR3, as DNA: TGTGCCAGCAGCTTAGGTAGCGGGAGTCCGTACTTC.

This clonotype was counted between two and nine times. CDR3 region: CSAQQGAYEQYF. The CDR3 DNA sequence: TGCAGCGCCCAACAGGGGGCCTACGAGCAGTACTTC. The chain joins TRBV29-1 to TRBJ2-7, with 8 bases aligning to TRBD1. The CDR3 is 12 amino acids. After removal of 7 bases from V and 2 bases from J, the junction contained 4 bases not matched to a gene. Germline loops: CDR1 SQVTM, CDR2 ANQGSEA.

The sample holds a few counts of this clonotype. The chain carries TRBV12-3 or TRBV12-4 and TRBJ1-5; D remains ambiguous. This CDR3 comprises 14 residues. Trimming took off 3 bases at V and 2 bases at J, with 8 bases between the two ends. The CDR3 protein is CASSFDGGNQPQHF. The CDR3 DNA reads TGTGCCAGCAGTTTCGACGGTGGCAATCAGCCCCAGCATTTT.